This TCR beta chain was retrieved from a study of preoperative IRX-2 immunotherapy in early breast cancer (dated 2019 in TCRdb). The library was produced with the immunoSEQ multiplex PCR assay. This is the immuneACCESS table as TCRdb keeps it, with only in-frame sequences that have V and J called. A part of the clones is gone; compared with another copy, unresolved V genes explain less than half, and the rest is unexplained. The sample data list over 60,000 clones, and around 94% of these were observed just once. The top ten hold around 1.5% of the sample. The sample's treatment or condition, from its label and the paper: preoperative locoregional IRX-2 cytokine immunotherapy. The samples were obtained from a phase Ib study in which preoperative, locoregional IRX-2 cytokine immunotherapy intended to prime immune responses was tested. Patients with early-stage breast cancer who were given IRX-2 before surgery served as donors.

From cysteine to phenylalanine, the CDR3 is 14 amino acids long. Only CDR3 DNA is held: 42 bases, read in frame from base 1. Reading the germline V gene gives CDR1 MGHRA and CDR2 YSYEKL. V and J lose 0 bases and 7 bases, and a span of 9 bases separates them. A remark on this clone: This clone's antigen is unknown. Base qualities are not recorded, but no much larger clone differs from it by a single base.

This clonotype was sampled from a human donor with breast cancer. The chain employs TRBV4-1 and TRBJ2-2; the D gene is possibly TRBD1 or TRBD2, each agreeing over 5 bases. This specimen was taken from a patient treated with IRX-2 immunotherapy. The DNA reads as follows: TGCGCCAGCAGCCAAGACAGGGACGACGGGGAGCTGTTTTTT. The translation is CASSQDRDDGELFF.